A selection of T cell receptor beta chains follows, all from one sample in a study of CD8 T cells in ankylosing spondylitis. MiXCR, run by TCRdb on the 5' RACE reads, gives a single entry per CDR3 protein. The table shows roughly 700,000 distinct CDR3 sequences, with around 20% occurring only once. Material: blood, either unsorted or a sorted T cell fraction (not recorded which). The receptors were gathered from a male donor with ankylosing spondylitis. CDR3s include the opening cysteine and the closing phenylalanine or tryptophan. Expanded clones get a size class; other rows say once, few or many, or leave the size out.

abundance | v_gene | len | CDR3aa
- | TRBV27 | 14 | CASKSLAGDNEQFF
many | TRBV7-2 | 12 | CASSANTGELFF
- | TRBV3-1 | 14 | CASSHPRQVNGYTF
- | TRBV5-1 | 13 | CASIGTGRHEQFF
- | TRBV5-6 | 12 | CASSLLLGPQHF
few | TRBV29-1 | 13 | CSVAWGSQETQYF
few | TRBV7-8 | 18 | CASSPSPIGGGGLNEQFF
- | TRBV5-1 | 17 | CASSLRLAEERGYEQYF
few | TRBV6-2/TRBV6-3 | 18 | CASSHRYRTGGQHQPQHF
few | TRBV7-8 | 13 | CASSLDGTGVVCF
- | TRBV12-3/TRBV12-4 | 14 | CASSPTGVADTQYF
once | TRBV7-9 | 15 | CASSSPRDRVHEQFF
- | TRBV18 | 15 | CASSQASGRNNEQFF
- | TRBV10-3 | 14 | CAISESARGDEQYF
many | TRBV5-1 | 13 | CASSLEQGTEAFF
few | TRBV11-3 | 13 | CASSSQGADTQYF
- | TRBV4-3 | 16 | CASSQDTGLSTGELFF
- | TRBV19 | 13 | CASSATGIGGYTF
- | TRBV27 | 15 | CASSAYRGHEEKLFF
- | TRBV4-1 | 15 | CASSQPGGLADTQYF
few | TRBV27 | 15 | CASSIDRGGTGELFF
many | TRBV10-2 | 13 | CASSAQGYYGYTF
many | TRBV12-3/TRBV12-4 | 14 | CASSFLQGTETQYF
many | TRBV12-3/TRBV12-4 | 16 | CASSLVGGAVAGELFF
few | TRBV12-3/TRBV12-4 | 17 | CASSFLFGKENTGELFF
- | TRBV7-9 | 15 | CASSLGPGGKNEAFF
- | TRBV28 | 15 | CASNFAGRKSYEQYF
- | TRBV20-1 | 13 | CSASLSGNYEQYF
few | TRBV7-9 | 15 | CASSRTGEAPYEQYF
few | TRBV15 | 15 | CATSRVIQGGGEQYF
- | TRBV5-1 | 16 | CASSPEGSGTHNEQFF
few | TRBV6-1 | 15 | CASSLSSFYNSPLHF
- | TRBV18 | 15 | CASSPPLGGNYGYTF
- | TRBV11-3 | 15 | CASSQRAALYNEQFF
- | TRBV18 | 14 | CASSPPWTQETQYF
few | TRBV12-3/TRBV12-4 | 15 | CASSFRTASNTEAFF
- | TRBV24-1 | 13 | CATSVERADTQYF
- | TRBV5-5 | 16 | CASSSRTGAAVTEAFF
many | TRBV3-1 | 16 | CASSQDLWSSGNTIYF
few | TRBV29-1 | 18 | CSLRPIHGGGPSLDEQFF
- | TRBV24-1 | 17 | CATSAQLRDIRNTEAFF
many | TRBV3-1 | 14 | CASSQGVGVTEAFF
- | TRBV7-3 | 13 | CASSSGTGVGYTF
- | TRBV7-2 | 14 | CASRRRQVGETQYF
- | TRBV7-6 | 23 | CASSPLMGQGFLASGNVYNEQFF
few | TRBV7-2 | 14 | CASSLYGGRGTQYF
- | TRBV10-3 | 14 | CAHRGAFSTDTQYF
- | TRBV20-1 | 14 | CSGRLAGGLHEQYF
few | TRBV9 | 14 | CASSPIRGTDTQYF
- | TRBV12-3/TRBV12-4 | 15 | CASSLLTSVRGEQYF
few | TRBV12-3/TRBV12-4 | 14 | CASSLWLAGSEQYF
- | TRBV18 | 14 | CASSPPAEPYEQYF
few | TRBV20-1 | 18 | CSARALGQGAYGNEKLFF
few | TRBV29-1 | 14 | CSGWREIAKNIQYF
few | TRBV28 | 15 | CASSLYLGGSTEAFF
- | TRBV5-1 | 15 | CASSTRQGSAGELFF
- | TRBV12-3/TRBV12-4 | 15 | CASSLDGVVYNEQFF
few | TRBV12-3/TRBV12-4 | 14 | CASSLVGVGSPLHF
few | TRBV5-1 | 15 | CASSLERQRTDTQYF
- | TRBV7-7 | 14 | CASSPTGLAETQYF